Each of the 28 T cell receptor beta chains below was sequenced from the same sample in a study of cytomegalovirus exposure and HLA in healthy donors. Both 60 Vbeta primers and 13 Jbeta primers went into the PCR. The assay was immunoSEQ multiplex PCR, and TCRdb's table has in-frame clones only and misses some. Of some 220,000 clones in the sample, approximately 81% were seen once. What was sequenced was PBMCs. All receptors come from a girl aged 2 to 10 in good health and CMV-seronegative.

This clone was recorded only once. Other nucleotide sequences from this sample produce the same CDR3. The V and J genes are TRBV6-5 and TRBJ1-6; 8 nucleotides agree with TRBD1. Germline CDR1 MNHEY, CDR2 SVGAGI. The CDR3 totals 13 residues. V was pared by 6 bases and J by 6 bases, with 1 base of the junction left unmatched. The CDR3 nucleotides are TGTGCCAGCAGGACAGGGGTTAATTCACCCCTCCACTTT. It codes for CASRTGVNSPLHF.

CDR3 region: CASSLDRGWETQYF. CDR3 sequence (DNA): TGTGCCAGCAGCTTGGACAGGGGGTGGGAGACCCAGTACTTC. V gene TRBV11-2 combines with J gene TRBJ2-5, with 10 positions matching TRBD1. The CDR3 covers 14 residues. Germline-derived CDR1 and CDR2 are SGHAT and FQNNGV. Trimming removed 3 bases from V and 5 bases from J; junction bases left unmatched: 3. Based on the CDR3 plus reference TRBV11-2 and TRBJ2-5, the full variable domain is EAGVAQSPRYKIIEKRQSVAFWCNPISGHATLYWYQQILGQGPKLLIQFQNNGVVDDSQLPKDRFSAERLKGVDSTLKIQPAKLEDSAVYLCASSLDRGWETQYFGPGTRLLVL.

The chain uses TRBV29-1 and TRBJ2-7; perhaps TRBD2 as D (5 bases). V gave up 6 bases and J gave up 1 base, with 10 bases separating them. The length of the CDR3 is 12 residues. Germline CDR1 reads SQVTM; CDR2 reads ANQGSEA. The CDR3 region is CSVDGDSYEQYF. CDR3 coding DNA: TGCAGCGTAGACGGGGATTCCTACGAGCAGTACTTC.

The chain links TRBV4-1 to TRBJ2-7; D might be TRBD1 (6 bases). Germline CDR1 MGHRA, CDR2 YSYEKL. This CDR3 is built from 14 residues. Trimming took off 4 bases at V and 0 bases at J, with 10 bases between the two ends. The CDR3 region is CASSPDRPSYEQYF. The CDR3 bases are TGCGCCAGCAGCCCAGACAGGCCCTCCTACGAGCAGTACTTC.

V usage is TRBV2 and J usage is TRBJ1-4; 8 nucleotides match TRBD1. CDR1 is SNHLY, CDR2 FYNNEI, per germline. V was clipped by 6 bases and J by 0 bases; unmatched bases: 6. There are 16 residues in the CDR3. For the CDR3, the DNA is TGTGCCAGCAGCGACAAGGACAGGGCAACTAATGAAAAACTGTTTTTT. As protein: CASSDKDRATNEKLFF.

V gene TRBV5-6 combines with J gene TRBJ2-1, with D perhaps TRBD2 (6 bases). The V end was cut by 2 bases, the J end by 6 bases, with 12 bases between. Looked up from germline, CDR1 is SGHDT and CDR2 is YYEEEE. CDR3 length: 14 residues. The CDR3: CASSFPSGGNEQFF. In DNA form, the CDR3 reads TGTGCCAGCAGCTTTCCCTCCGGGGGCAATGAGCAGTTCTTC.

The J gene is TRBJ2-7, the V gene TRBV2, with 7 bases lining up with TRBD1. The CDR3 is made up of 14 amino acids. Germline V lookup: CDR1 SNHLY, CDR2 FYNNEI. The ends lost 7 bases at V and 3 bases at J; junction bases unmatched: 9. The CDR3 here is CASTPDRFRYEQYF. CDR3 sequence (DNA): TGTGCCAGCACACCGGACAGGTTCCGCTACGAGCAGTACTTC.

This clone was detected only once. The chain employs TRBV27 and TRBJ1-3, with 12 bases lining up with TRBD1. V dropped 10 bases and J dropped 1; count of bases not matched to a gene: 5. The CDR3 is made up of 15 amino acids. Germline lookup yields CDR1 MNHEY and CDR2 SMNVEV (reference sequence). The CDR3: CATRDRGLSGNTIYF. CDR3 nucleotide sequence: TGTGCCACCAGGGACAGGGGGCTTTCTGGAAACACCATATATTTT.

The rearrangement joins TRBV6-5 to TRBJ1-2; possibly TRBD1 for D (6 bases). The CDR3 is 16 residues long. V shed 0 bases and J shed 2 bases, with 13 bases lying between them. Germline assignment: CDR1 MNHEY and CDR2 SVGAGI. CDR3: CASSYSKMGANYGYTF. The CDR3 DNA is TGTGCCAGCAGTTACTCGAAGATGGGGGCCAACTATGGCTACACCTTC.

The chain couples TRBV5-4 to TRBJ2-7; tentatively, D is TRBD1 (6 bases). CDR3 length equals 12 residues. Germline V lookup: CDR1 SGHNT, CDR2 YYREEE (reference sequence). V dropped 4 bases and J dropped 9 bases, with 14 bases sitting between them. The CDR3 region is CASSLALGAQYF. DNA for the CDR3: TGTGCCAGCAGCCTCGCCCTGGGGGCGCAGTACTTC.

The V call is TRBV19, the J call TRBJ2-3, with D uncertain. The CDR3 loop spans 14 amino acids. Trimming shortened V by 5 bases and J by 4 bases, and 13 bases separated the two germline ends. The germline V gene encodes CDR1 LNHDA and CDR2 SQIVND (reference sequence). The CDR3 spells CASSPLIVADTQYF. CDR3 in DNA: TGTGCCAGTAGTCCCCTGATAGTGGCAGATACGCAGTATTTT.

Here the CDR3 reads CASSVVTAYNEQFF. In DNA, the CDR3 is TGTGCCAGCAGCGTAGTCACAGCCTACAATGAGCAGTTCTTC. The chain is built from TRBV9 and TRBJ2-1; the D is unclear. The germline gives CDR1 SGDLS, CDR2 YYNGEE. This CDR3 comprises 14 residues. Trimming removed 0 bases from V and 2 bases from J, with 6 bases in between.

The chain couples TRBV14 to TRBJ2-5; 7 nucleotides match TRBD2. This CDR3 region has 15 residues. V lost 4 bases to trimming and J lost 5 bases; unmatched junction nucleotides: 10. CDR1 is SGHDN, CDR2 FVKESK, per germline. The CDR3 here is CASSPSLGLVETQYF. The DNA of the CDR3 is TGTGCCAGCAGCCCTTCCCTTGGACTAGTGGAGACCCAGTACTTC.

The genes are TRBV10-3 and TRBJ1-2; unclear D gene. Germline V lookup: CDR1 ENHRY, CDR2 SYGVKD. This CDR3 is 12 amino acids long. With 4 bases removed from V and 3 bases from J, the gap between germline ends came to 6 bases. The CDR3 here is CAISVGDYGYTF. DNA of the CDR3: TGTGCCATCAGTGTCGGGGACTATGGCTACACCTTC.

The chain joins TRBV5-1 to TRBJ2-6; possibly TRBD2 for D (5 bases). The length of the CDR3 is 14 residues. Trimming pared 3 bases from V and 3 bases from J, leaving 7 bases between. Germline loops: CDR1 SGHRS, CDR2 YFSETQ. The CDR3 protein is CASSWTGGANVLTF. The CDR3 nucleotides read TGCGCCAGCAGCTGGACTGGTGGGGCCAACGTCCTGACTTTC.

The CDR3 protein is CASSPFGGDSNQPQHF. CDR3 nucleotides: TGTGCCAGCTCACCATTCGGCGGGGATAGCAATCAGCCCCAGCATTTT. The chain links TRBV18 to TRBJ1-5; D not certain. The ends were cut back, 2 bases at V and 0 bases at J, with 11 bases in the middle. CDR1 KGHSH and CDR2 LQKENI come from the germline V gene. This CDR3 contains 16 residues.

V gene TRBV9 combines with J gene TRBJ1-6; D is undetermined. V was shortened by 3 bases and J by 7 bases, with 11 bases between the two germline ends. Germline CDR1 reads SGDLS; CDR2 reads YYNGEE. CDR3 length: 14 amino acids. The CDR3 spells CASSAGPENSPLHF. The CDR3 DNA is TGTGCCAGCAGCGCCGGCCCGGAGAATTCACCCCTCCACTTT. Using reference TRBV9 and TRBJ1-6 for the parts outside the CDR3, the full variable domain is DSGVTQTPKHLITATGQRVTLRCSPRSGDLSVYWYQQSLDQGLQFLIQYYNGEERAKGNILERFSAQQFPDLHSELNLSSLELGDSALYFCASSAGPENSPLHFGNGTRLTVT.

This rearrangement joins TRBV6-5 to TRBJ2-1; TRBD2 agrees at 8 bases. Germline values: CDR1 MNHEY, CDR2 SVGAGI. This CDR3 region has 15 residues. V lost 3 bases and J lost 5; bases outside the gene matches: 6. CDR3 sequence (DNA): TGTGCCAGCAGTTATAAGCGGGAGCAGCACAATGAGCAGTTCTTC. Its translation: CASSYKREQHNEQFF.

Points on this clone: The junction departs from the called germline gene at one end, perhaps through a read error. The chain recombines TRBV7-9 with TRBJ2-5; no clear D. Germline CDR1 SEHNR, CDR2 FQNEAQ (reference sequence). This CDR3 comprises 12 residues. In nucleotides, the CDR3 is TGTTCCAGCAGCGTATCTAAGGAGACCCAGTACTTC. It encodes CSSSVSKETQYF.

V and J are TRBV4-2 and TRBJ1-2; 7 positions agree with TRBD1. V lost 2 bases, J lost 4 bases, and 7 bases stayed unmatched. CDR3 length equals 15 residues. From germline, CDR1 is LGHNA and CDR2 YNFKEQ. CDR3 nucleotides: TGTGCCAGCAGCCAATCTACAGGGGTGGGCTATGGCTACACCTTC. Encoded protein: CASSQSTGVGYGYTF.

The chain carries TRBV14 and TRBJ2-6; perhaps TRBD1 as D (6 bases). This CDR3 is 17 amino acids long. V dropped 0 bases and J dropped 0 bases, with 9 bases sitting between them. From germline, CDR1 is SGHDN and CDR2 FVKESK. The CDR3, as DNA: TGTGCCAGCAGCCAAGATTGGGGGCCCTCTGGGGCCAACGTCCTGACTTTC. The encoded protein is CASSQDWGPSGANVLTF.

The CDR3 nucleotides are TGTGCCAGCAGCTCCCTCGGGTCGGCCCAAGAGACCCAGTACTTC. Its protein product is CASSSLGSAQETQYF. The rearrangement joins TRBV5-6 to TRBJ2-5; D ambiguous. The CDR3 length is 15 residues. Trimming removed 3 bases at V and 1 base at J, with 13 bases between. Germline V gives CDR1 SGHDT, CDR2 YYEEEE.

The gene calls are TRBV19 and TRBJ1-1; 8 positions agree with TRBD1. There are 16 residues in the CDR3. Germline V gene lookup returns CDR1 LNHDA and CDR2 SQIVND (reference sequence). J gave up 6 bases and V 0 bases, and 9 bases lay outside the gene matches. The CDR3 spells CASSIDIRGRAAEAFF. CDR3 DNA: TGTGCCAGTAGTATAGATATCAGGGGGCGAGCGGCTGAAGCTTTCTTT. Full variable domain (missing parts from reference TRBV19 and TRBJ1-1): DGGITQSPKYLFRKEGQNVTLSCEQNLNHDAMYWYRQDPGQGLRLIYYSQIVNDFQKGDIAEGYSVSREKKESFPLTVTSAQKNPTAFYLCASSIDIRGRAAEAFFGQGTRLTVV.

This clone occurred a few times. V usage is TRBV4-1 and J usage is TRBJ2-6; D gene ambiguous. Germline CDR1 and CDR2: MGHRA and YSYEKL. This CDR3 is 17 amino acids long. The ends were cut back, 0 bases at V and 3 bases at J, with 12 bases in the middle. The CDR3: CASSQENWASGANVLTF. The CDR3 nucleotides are TGCGCCAGCAGCCAAGAGAATTGGGCGAGTGGGGCCAACGTCCTGACTTTC.

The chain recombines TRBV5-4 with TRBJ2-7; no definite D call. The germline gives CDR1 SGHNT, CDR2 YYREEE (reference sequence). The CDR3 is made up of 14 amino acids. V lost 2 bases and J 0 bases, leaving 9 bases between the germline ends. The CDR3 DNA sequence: TGTGCCAGCAGCTTTAGGCAGGCCTCCTACGAGCAGTACTTC. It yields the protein CASSFRQASYEQYF.

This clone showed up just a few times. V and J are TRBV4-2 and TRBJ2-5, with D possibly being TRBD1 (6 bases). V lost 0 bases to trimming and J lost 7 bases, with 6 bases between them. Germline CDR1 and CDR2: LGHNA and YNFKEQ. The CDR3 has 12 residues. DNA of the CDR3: TGTGCCAGCAGCCAAGAAGGGGGGACCCAGTACTTC. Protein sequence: CASSQEGGTQYF.

CDR3 DNA: TGTGCCAGCAGCAGGGGACTAGCGGCCACAGATACGCAGTATTTT. Its translation: CASSRGLAATDTQYF. V and J are TRBV7-3 and TRBJ2-3; TRBD2 matches at 11 bases. J gave up 2 bases and V 5 bases, and 3 bases lay outside the gene matches. CDR1 is SGHTA and CDR2 is FQGTGA in the germline V gene. The CDR3 covers 15 residues.

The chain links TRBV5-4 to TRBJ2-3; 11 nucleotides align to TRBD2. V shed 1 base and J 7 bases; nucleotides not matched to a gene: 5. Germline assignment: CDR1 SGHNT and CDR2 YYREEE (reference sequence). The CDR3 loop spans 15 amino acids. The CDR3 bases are TGTGCCAGCAGCTTGTATCTAGCGGGGGGAAATACGCAGTATTTT. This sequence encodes CASSLYLAGGNTQYF.